Presented here are 29 T cell receptor beta chains from one specimen sequenced in a study of response to subunit inactivated influenza vaccine. One entry per CDR3 protein, called by TCRdb with MiXCR from the RT-PCR reads. The sample has roughly 500,000 distinct CDR3 sequences, 16% seen once. The sample consisted of CD4+ T cells sorted from PBMCs, taken 23 months after vaccination. The origin of the receptors is a man aged 45-69 years who received an inactivated influenza vaccine.

This clonotype was seen a handful of times. V is TRBV20-1 and J is TRBJ2-5, with a weak D call TRBD2 (6 bases). Trimming took 6 bases from V and 1 from J, leaving 12 bases between them. CDR1 is DFQATT and CDR2 is SNEGSKA in the germline V gene (reference sequence). The CDR3 has 13 residues. CDR3 protein: CSAGLPGQETQYF. DNA of the CDR3: TGCAGTGCGGGACTCCCCGGCCAAGAGACCCAGTACTTC.

This chain joins TRBV25-1 and TRBJ2-5, with 7 nucleotides matching TRBD2. V dropped 6 bases and J dropped 2; count of bases not matched to a gene: 6. CDR1 is MGHDK, CDR2 SYGVNS, per germline. The CDR3 length is 14 residues. This CDR3 is CASSHLADQETQYF. The CDR3 DNA reads TGTGCCAGCAGCCACCTAGCGGATCAAGAGACCCAGTACTTC.

In its sample, this clonotype was seen many times. The rearrangement joins TRBV4-1 to TRBJ2-1; 11 nucleotides align to TRBD2. Looked up from germline, CDR1 is MGHRA and CDR2 is YSYEKL. The CDR3 contains 17 residues. V shed 0 bases and J 6 bases; nucleotides not matched to a gene: 7. CDR3 region: CASSQDPTGTSGNEQFF. CDR3 bases: TGCGCCAGCAGCCAAGACCCAACAGGGACTAGCGGCAATGAGCAGTTCTTC.

In its sample, this clonotype was seen many times. The chain links TRBV7-2 to TRBJ1-3; possibly TRBD1 for D (6 bases). V dropped 0 bases and J dropped 0 bases, with 12 bases sitting between them. CDR3 length equals 17 residues. The V gene's germline CDR1 is SGHTA and CDR2 FQGNSA. The CDR3 spells CASSLAGAAASGNTIYF. CDR3 sequence (DNA): TGTGCCAGCAGCTTAGCGGGGGCGGCGGCCTCTGGAAACACCATATATTTT.

This clonotype was found many times. The chain recombines TRBV12-3 or TRBV12-4 with TRBJ1-5, with TRBD1 identical over 8 bases. The CDR3 contains 19 residues. Losses at the gene ends were 5 bases for V and 1 base for J; bases not matched to a gene: 16. The CDR3 nucleotides read TGTGCCAGCAGTGCCTCCGTAGGACAGGGAAGGGGGAGCAATCAGCCCCAGCATTTT. Protein sequence: CASSASVGQGRGSNQPQHF.

This clonotype came up many times. This chain uses TRBV20-1 with TRBJ2-2, with TRBD1 matching over 9 bases. V lost 0 bases, J lost 3 bases, and 8 bases stayed unmatched. CDR1 is DFQATT, CDR2 SNEGSKA, per germline (reference sequence). There are 17 residues in the CDR3. CDR3 coding DNA: TGCAGTGCTAGAGATGTACTACAGGGGGCTGACACCGGGGAGCTGTTTTTT. Amino acids: CSARDVLQGADTGELFF.

In its sample, this clonotype was seen a few times. This chain joins TRBV14 and TRBJ2-7, with TRBD1 matching 9 bases. V trimming: 4 bases; J trimming: 5 bases; junction bases outside the gene matches: 9. Germline V gives CDR1 SGHDN, CDR2 FVKESK. The CDR3 covers 15 residues. DNA of the CDR3: TGTGCCAGCAGCCCCCCCCGGACAGGGGTGGACGAGCAGTACTTC. This sequence encodes CASSPPRTGVDEQYF.

J is TRBJ2-7 and V is TRBV28, with D perhaps matching TRBD1 (5 bases). Between the trimmed V and J ends, which lost 5 bases and 1 base, there was a span of 12 bases. Germline loops: CDR1 MDHEN, CDR2 SYDVKM. The CDR3 length is 14 residues. Here the CDR3 DNA reads TGTGCCAGCAGTCTCCCCACAGGTTCCTACGAGCAGTACTTC. It encodes CASSLPTGSYEQYF. The full variable domain, in which reference TRBV28 and TRBJ2-7 provide the parts outside the CDR3, is DVKVTQSSRYLVKRTGEKVFLECVQDMDHENMFWYRQDPGLGLRLIYFSYDVKMKEKGDIPEGYSVSREKKERFSLILESASTNQTSMYLCASSLPTGSYEQYFGPGTRLTVT.

This clonotype turned up a few times. This chain connects TRBV7-9 to TRBJ2-7; 9 nucleotides align to TRBD1. The CDR3 runs to 15 residues. The germline V gene has CDR1 SEHNR and CDR2 FQNEAQ (reference sequence). The V segment lost 6 bases and the J segment 4 bases; nucleotides outside the gene matches: 10. The CDR3 loop is CASSGTGSSSYEQYF. The CDR3 DNA follows: TGTGCCAGCAGTGGGACAGGGTCGTCTTCTTACGAGCAGTACTTC.

This rearrangement joins TRBV10-3 to TRBJ2-5; TRBD2 matches 8 bases. From germline, CDR1 is ENHRY and CDR2 SYGVKD. The length of the CDR3 is 13 residues. The V and J ends lost 9 bases and 7 bases, in that order; junction bases with no gene match: 10. CDR3 amino acids: CAIDEASGPTQYF. CDR3 nucleotide sequence: TGTGCCATAGATGAGGCTAGCGGGCCGACCCAGTACTTC.

The rearrangement uses TRBV20-1 and TRBJ2-1; 8 bases align to TRBD2. Germline V gene lookup returns CDR1 DFQATT and CDR2 SNEGSKA (reference sequence). The trim removed 3 bases at V and 0 bases at J, leaving 7 bases unmatched. This CDR3 region has 16 residues. The CDR3 reads CSASRLASSSYNEQFF. CDR3 bases: TGCAGTGCTAGTAGACTAGCGTCGAGCTCCTACAATGAGCAGTTCTTC.

In its sample, this clonotype was seen a few times. The chain carries TRBV12-3 or TRBV12-4 and TRBJ1-5; 7 bases agree with TRBD1. CDR3 length equals 12 residues. V trimming: 5 bases; J trimming: 6 bases; junction bases outside the gene matches: 1. The CDR3 here is CASSTGVQPQHF. In nucleotides, the CDR3 is TGTGCCAGCAGTACAGGGGTTCAGCCCCAGCATTTT.

This chain joins TRBV15 and TRBJ2-7; 9 bases map to TRBD1. The trim removed 3 bases at V and 5 bases at J, leaving 11 bases unmatched. CDR1 is LNHNV, CDR2 YYDKDF, per germline (reference sequence). The CDR3 length is 16 residues. In DNA form, the CDR3 reads TGTGCCACCAGCAGCGGGGACAGGGTAAGGAGTGACGAGCAGTACTTC. Translated: CATSSGDRVRSDEQYF.

The chain has TRBV5-1 and TRBJ1-1, with D maybe TRBD1 (6 bases). V was pared by 3 bases and J by 5 bases, with 14 bases between. The CDR3 extends over 14 amino acids. Germline V gives CDR1 SGHRS, CDR2 YFSETQ. The CDR3 sequence is CASSWGAGYTEAFF. The CDR3 DNA reads TGCGCCAGCAGCTGGGGGGCAGGGTATACTGAAGCTTTCTTT.

On this clonotype: One end of the junction is discordant with germline, which a read error may explain. The CDR3 is CTSSRFHRADTQYF. The CDR3 region has the DNA TGTACCAGCAGCCGCTTCCACAGGGCCGATACGCAGTATTTT. This chain links TRBV11-2 with TRBJ2-3; maybe TRBD1 (6 bases). Per the germline V gene, CDR1 is SGHAT and CDR2 is FQNNGV. The CDR3 has 14 residues.

This clonotype was detected a few times. V and J are TRBV29-1 and TRBJ1-5, with D perhaps TRBD1 (5 bases). The CDR3 runs to 16 residues. V dropped 3 bases and J dropped 0 bases, with 15 bases sitting between them. CDR1 and CDR2 (germline): SQVTM, ANQGSEA. CDR3 in amino acids: CSVDGQGPYSNQPQHF. The DNA for the CDR3 is TGCAGCGTTGACGGCCAGGGTCCCTATAGCAATCAGCCCCAGCATTTT.

The sample holds one count of this clonotype. V and J are TRBV12-3 or TRBV12-4 and TRBJ2-1; 13 positions match TRBD2. The length of the CDR3 is 17 residues. V dropped 6 bases and J dropped 3; count of bases not matched to a gene: 8. CDR3 bases: TGTGCCAGCAGCAACTCTAGGACTAGCGGGGGCTACAATGAGCAGTTCTTC. It translates to CASSNSRTSGGYNEQFF.

This clonotype was observed a handful of times. The J gene is TRBJ1-4, the V gene TRBV5-1; 11 bases are shared with TRBD1. CDR1 SGHRS and CDR2 YFSETQ come from the germline V gene. Trimming removed 4 bases from V and 0 bases from J; junction bases left unmatched: 5. CDR3 length equals 17 residues. The CDR3: CASSHGTGGTTNEKLFF. CDR3 DNA: TGCGCCAGCAGCCACGGGACAGGGGGAACAACTAATGAAAAACTGTTTTTT.

This clonotype was detected many times. CDR3 nucleotide sequence: TGTGCCAGCAGCTTGGGGCCCACAGGCTTTAGGACCGGGGAGCTGTTTTTT. This encodes CASSLGPTGFRTGELFF. The chain has TRBV5-6 and TRBJ2-2; a weak D match, TRBD1 (5 bases). The CDR3 sequence is 17 residues long. The germline V gene encodes CDR1 SGHDT and CDR2 YYEEEE. V gave up 0 bases and J gave up 5 bases, with 17 bases separating them.

This clonotype showed up many times. The chain combines TRBV12-3 or TRBV12-4 with TRBJ2-7, with a weak D call TRBD2 (6 bases). V lost 5 bases to trimming and J lost 4 bases, with 9 bases between them. This CDR3 contains 12 residues. In DNA form, the CDR3 reads TGTGCCAGCAGTCGACTAGATTACGAGCAGTACTTC. Amino acid sequence: CASSRLDYEQYF.

This clonotype was observed many times. The V and J genes are TRBV12-3 or TRBV12-4 and TRBJ2-1, with 7 nucleotides matching TRBD1. The J segment lost 6 bases and the V segment lost 6 bases, leaving 14 bases of the junction unmatched. CDR3 length: 16 amino acids. This CDR3 reads CASRRSGGQSTNEQFF. For the CDR3, the DNA is TGTGCCAGCAGGCGGTCAGGGGGACAAAGTACCAATGAGCAGTTCTTC.

The rearrangement joins TRBV18 to TRBJ2-1; TRBD2 agrees at 9 bases. J gave up 6 bases and V 6 bases, and 9 bases lay outside the gene matches. Germline V gives CDR1 KGHSH, CDR2 LQKENI. This CDR3 has 15 residues. The CDR3 is CASSPRLAEGNEQFF. The CDR3 DNA reads TGTGCCAGCTCTCCTAGACTAGCGGAAGGCAATGAGCAGTTCTTC.

This clonotype appeared a few times. The chain is built from TRBV20-1 and TRBJ2-3, with D uncertain. V lost 3 bases, J lost 5 bases, and 9 bases lay in between. Germline-derived CDR1 and CDR2 are DFQATT and SNEGSKA (reference sequence). The CDR3 is 12 residues long. CDR3 nucleotide sequence: TGCAGTGCTAGCTTCGGTCTAGATACGCAGTATTTT. Encoded protein: CSASFGLDTQYF.

A few counts support this clonotype. The rearrangement joins TRBV18 to TRBJ1-2, with D maybe TRBD1 (6 bases). The CDR3 is 14 residues long. Between the trimmed V and J ends, which lost 4 bases and 5 bases, there was a span of 14 bases. The V gene's germline CDR1 is KGHSH and CDR2 LQKENI. The chain's CDR3 is CASSQRGQWYGYTF. The CDR3 region has the DNA TGTGCCAGCTCACAGCGAGGACAGTGGTATGGCTACACCTTC.

The CDR3 reads CASRFGLAGQETQYF. CDR3 nucleotide sequence: TGTGCCAGCAGATTTGGACTAGCGGGGCAAGAGACCCAGTACTTC. The chain has TRBV12-3 or TRBV12-4 and TRBJ2-5, with TRBD2 matching over 12 bases. Trimming cost V 6 bases and J 2 bases; bases outside gene matches: 4. This CDR3 has 15 residues.

This clonotype was counted a few times. The chain combines TRBV10-3 with TRBJ2-7; 9 bases are shared with TRBD1. The CDR3 covers 15 residues. Germline CDR1 reads ENHRY; CDR2 reads SYGVKD. The J segment lost 5 bases and the V segment lost 0 bases, leaving 5 bases of the junction unmatched. The CDR3 DNA follows: TGTGCCATCAGTGAGTCGGGACAGGGTACCCACGAGCAGTACTTC. Translation gives CAISESGQGTHEQYF.

This clonotype turned up a few times. V usage is TRBV7-2 and J usage is TRBJ1-4; 9 bases align to TRBD1. Germline CDR1 reads SGHTA; CDR2 reads FQGNSA. The CDR3 has 15 amino acids. The junction had 4 bases not matched to a gene; V was cut back by 0 bases and J by 8 bases. CDR3 protein: CASSLAGQGREKLFF. The CDR3 nucleotides are TGTGCCAGCAGCTTAGCCGGACAGGGGAGGGAAAAACTGTTTTTT.

This rearrangement joins TRBV29-1 to TRBJ2-5, with D perhaps assigned TRBD1 or TRBD2 (6 bases each). The V and J ends lost 5 bases and 1 base respectively, with 17 bases between them. The CDR3 totals 15 residues. From germline, CDR1 is SQVTM and CDR2 ANQGSEA. CDR3 sequence (DNA): TGCAGCGTTTTACGTGGGGGGCAGTCCCAAGAGACCCAGTACTTC. Its protein product is CSVLRGGQSQETQYF.

This clonotype occurred a few times. This chain uses TRBV4-3 with TRBJ2-5; D perhaps matches TRBD2 (5 bases). The CDR3 contains 15 residues. Germline loops: CDR1 LGHNA, CDR2 YSLEER. V dropped 1 base and J dropped 5 bases, with 14 bases sitting between them. The CDR3 DNA reads as TGCGCCAGCAGCCAAGTTCTGGGCGGCGGGGAGACCCAGTACTTC. Its translation: CASSQVLGGGETQYF.